This T cell receptor (beta chain) was identified in a study of shared clonotypes between healthy human individuals (TCRdb year 2020). Regarding the study in general: The cohort comprised a couple of women and a few men aged 18 to 49 years. To increase sequencing depth and limit assay-specific biases, TCR repertoire library preparation and sequencing were carried out by different laboratories using diverse techniques. For each donor, CD4 naive and CD4 memory were each given three plates, CD8 naive was given two plates, and CD8 memory was given one plate. The study deeply sequenced blood TCR repertoires of five healthy adults to estimate repertoire size and the extent of clonotype sharing between individuals. Each donor's leukapheresis produced roughly between roughly 0.85 and 10 billion PBMCs. Summary of the overall study and its limitations: Clonotypes shared by all four sorted-subset donors showed higher generation probabilities than non-shared clonotypes. Rarefaction of sorted-subset datasets indicated incomplete sequencing despite the large sequencing depth. Because the study included only a small number of donors, the genetic and exposure-history diversity represented was limited. Pairwise subsampling indicated that sequencing depth was expected to affect the degree of clonotype sharing among donors. When a handful of donors were compared, the shared fraction of clonotypes was about 5.4% for naive CD4, around 3.6% for naive CD8, more than 2% for memory CD4, and roughly 0.4% for memory CD8. Naive subsets generally had larger estimated clonotype richness than memory subsets. Sampling was restricted to blood, and TCR repertoires in tissue are likely to differ from TCR repertoires in blood.

CD8 naive samples consisted of CD45RO-negative cells that were positively selected for CCR7, yielding a CD45RA+CCR7+ population without TemRA cells. The donors were healthy, HIV-negative adults with no recently reported acute infections or vaccinations. Only Caucasian adults living in Nashville, Tennessee, USA were represented among the donors. Blood was obtained by leukapheresis, after which PBMCs were separated by Ficoll-Histopaque density gradient centrifugation and cryopreserved in liquid nitrogen vapor phase. Analytical flow cytometry was used to check the purity and quantity of every magnetically sorted T cell population. Genomic DNA was isolated from every sorted fraction and measured by UV absorbance on a Nanodrop 2000c. This clone was seen only a few times. The clone's antigen remains unknown. Base quality data are lacking; no much larger clone is found one base away. Measured from the cysteine to the phenylalanine, the CDR3 is 12 residues long. Only CDR3 DNA is held: 36 bases, read in frame from base 1. Trimming removed 4 bases from V and 5 bases from J, leaving 9 bases between the germline ends. Taken from the germline V gene, the CDR1 and CDR2 loops are MNHEY and SVGAGI.

TCR CDR3 regions were amplified from genomic DNA by multiplex PCR using the deep immunoSEQ assay. Extracted genomic DNA from each cell subset was spread evenly across all wells of several immunoSEQ 96-well plates, with each plate serving as a replicate. For sorted subsets, 200 to 250 ng of genomic DNA, equivalent to 30,000 or so T cell genomes, went into each replicate PCR. The purified libraries were quantified using a Qubit 3.0 fluorometer, sized with a Bioanalyzer 2100, and then quantified again using the KAPA Library Quantification kit. A separate single-read 150-cycle Illumina NextSeq 550 flow cell was used to sequence each immunoSEQ 96-well plate. Per the original workflow: The immunoSEQ output contained only junctional sequences without quality scores, so filtering could not match that applied to full-length reads. To assign V/J genes and CDR3, sequences were annotated using PyIR, a Python wrapper for IgBLAST v1.9, with IMGT germline references. Any read was removed if the V/J assignment was weak (E-value above 1e-6), the CDR3 was missing, or the read contained stop codons, out-of-frame junctions, or ambiguous translated residues. V3J clonotypes were defined as sequences sharing the same inferred V gene, J gene, and CDR3 amino acid sequence. Percentage overlap between repertoires was computed as shared unique clonotypes divided by the size of the smaller repertoire. Richness of each repertoire was evaluated using RTK rarefaction, the Chao1 estimator, and Recon v2.1 estimates of unobserved clonotypes. Generation probabilities for all TCRbeta clonotypes obtained by the gDNA method from a handful of donors were computed using OLGA. TCRdb mirrors the immuneACCESS table, restricted to in-frame sequences. Some clones are absent from its copies; in checked studies, under half trace to an unresolved V gene, and the reason for the others is unknown. D and trimming come from the DNA, and the V and J calls and clone size come from that table. Across this sample there are hundreds of thousands of clones, with 85% to 95% seen only once. The ten largest clonotypes hold about 25% of the sample.

This receptor was obtained from a man between 25 and 39 years old in good health. The receptor chain draws on TRBV6-5 and TRBJ2-7; a tentative D call is TRBD1 (5 bases match). Sequencing was performed on naive CD8+ T cells sorted from blood. This specimen's cell subset or site label, interpreted: CD45RA+CCR7+. The nucleotide sequence is given as TGTGCCAGCAGTTTTGACAGTGACGAGCAGTACTTC. Translation gives CASSFDSDEQYF.